The 16 T cell receptor beta chains given below trace back to one sample, sequenced in a study of Graves' ophthalmopathy and Graves' hyperthyroidism. Using RNA transcripts, the TCR beta CDR3 regions were amplified. HTBI primers primed a first-round RT-PCR, and a second-round multiplex PCR followed. TCRdb processed the multiplex PCR reads anew with MiXCR; each CDR3 protein has one entry. The table has about 390,000 distinct CDR3 sequences, approximately 15% seen once. Sequencing was done on a sample of peripheral blood. The receptors shown here come from a woman younger than 35 with stable Graves' hyperthyroidism.

This clonotype was observed many times. The CDR3 sequence: CATSEGQSYEQYF. CDR3 nucleotide sequence: TGTGCCACCAGTGAGGGACAGTCCTACGAGCAGTACTTC. V gene TRBV24-1 combines with J gene TRBJ2-7; TRBD1 aligns across 7 bases. CDR3 size: 13 residues. CDR1 and CDR2 (germline): KGHDR, SFDVKD. V gave up 4 bases and J gave up 1 base; unmatched junction bases: 0.

This clonotype was counted only a few times. V is TRBV27 and J is TRBJ1-5; no clear D. From germline, CDR1 is MNHEY and CDR2 SMNVEV (reference sequence). V lost 0 bases and J lost 3, with 6 bases in between. This CDR3 spans 14 amino acids. CDR3 amino acids: CASSLSGNNQPQHF. The CDR3 DNA reads as TGTGCCAGCAGTTTATCCGGGAACAATCAGCCCCAGCATTTT.

This clonotype was detected many times. The chain has TRBV5-1 and TRBJ1-1, with 7 bases that match TRBD1. This CDR3 is built from 17 residues. Germline V gene sequence: CDR1 SGHRS, CDR2 YFSETQ. With V trimmed by 0 bases and J by 2 bases, 10 bases remained unmatched. The CDR3 here is CASSLVPGTDINTEAFF. In nucleotides, the CDR3 is TGCGCCAGCAGCTTGGTGCCCGGGACAGATATAAACACTGAAGCTTTCTTT.

This clonotype was seen many times. The rearrangement joins TRBV12-5 to TRBJ2-7; 7 bases are a match to TRBD1. The V segment lost 1 base and the J segment 3 bases; nucleotides outside the gene matches: 9. The CDR3 runs 16 residues. Germline V lookup: CDR1 LGHNT, CDR2 FRNRAP. In nucleotides, the CDR3 is TGTGCTAGTGGTTTGGCGCTCGGGACAGCATACTACGAGCAGTACTTC. Amino acid sequence: CASGLALGTAYYEQYF.

V is TRBV11-1 and J is TRBJ1-1; D uncertain. The germline V gene encodes CDR1 SGHAT and CDR2 FQDESV (reference sequence). With 5 bases removed from V and 11 bases from J, the gap between germline ends came to 12 bases. The CDR3 length is 11 residues. The CDR3 spells CASSDGRFAFF. The CDR3 bases are TGTGCCAGCAGCGACGGGCGATTTGCTTTCTTT.

This clonotype was recorded many times. This sequence joins TRBV2 and TRBJ1-1, with D uncertain. Germline CDR1 reads SNHLY; CDR2 reads FYNNEI. V was pared by 6 bases and J by 5 bases, with 16 bases between. The length of the CDR3 is 14 residues. The CDR3 nucleotides are TGTGCCAGCAGAAAATCCGGGTTTGCAACTGAAGCTTTCTTT. It yields the protein CASRKSGFATEAFF.

CDR3 in DNA: TGTGCCAGCAGCTTACAGGGGGCCCTCGCCTACGAGCAGTACTTC. This sequence encodes CASSLQGALAYEQYF. V is TRBV7-2 and J is TRBJ2-7; TRBD1 agrees at 8 bases. This CDR3 region has 15 residues. Germline lookup yields CDR1 SGHTA and CDR2 FQGNSA. With V trimmed by 2 bases and J by 2 bases, 5 bases remained unmatched.

V is TRBV27 and J is TRBJ2-7; D gene unclear. V gave up 2 bases and J gave up 10 bases, with 18 bases separating them. The CDR3 contains 14 residues. Germline-derived CDR1 and CDR2 are MNHEY and SMNVEV (reference sequence). CDR3 sequence (DNA): TGTGCCAGCAGTTTACAGGCGGTGTCCTGCGATCAGTACTTC. Amino acid sequence: CASSLQAVSCDQYF.

This clonotype showed up many times. A much larger clonotype is one base distant, so this may be a read error. The chain links TRBV6-2 or TRBV6-3 to TRBJ1-2; 7 nucleotides match TRBD1. This CDR3 comprises 15 residues. Germline values: CDR1 MNHEY, CDR2 SVGEGT. CDR3 protein: CASGYLGGADYGYTF. The CDR3 region has the DNA TGTGCCAGCGGTTATTTAGGGGGCGCGGACTATGGCTACACCTTC.

This clonotype showed up many times. The chain recombines TRBV7-8 with TRBJ1-1; maybe TRBD1 (6 bases). The V gene lost 6 bases and the J gene lost 4 bases, with 12 bases spanning the gap. Germline loops: CDR1 SGHVS, CDR2 FQNEAQ. The CDR3 has 13 residues. The CDR3 here is CASRNQGFTEAFF. The CDR3 DNA follows: TGTGCCAGCAGAAACCAGGGGTTCACTGAAGCTTTCTTT.

As concerns this clonotype: A read error is possible here, since a much larger clone lies one base away. The chain employs TRBV10-3 and TRBJ2-6; the D is unclear. The CDR3 is 15 amino acids. V lost 5 bases and J lost 4, with 12 bases in between. Germline V gene sequence: CDR1 ENHRY, CDR2 SYGVKD. Here the CDR3 DNA reads TGTGCCATCAGTTATGGTCTCTCGGGGGCCAACGTCCTGACTTTC. Amino acids: CAISYGLSGANVLTF.

Many counts were recorded for this clonotype. The gene calls are TRBV12-3 or TRBV12-4 and TRBJ2-5, with 11 bases lining up with TRBD1. The V gene end was trimmed by 5 bases and the J gene end by 4 bases; junction bases not matched to a gene: 3. The length of the CDR3 is 14 residues. This CDR3 reads CASSRTGGVETQYF. The CDR3 DNA sequence: TGTGCCAGCAGTCGGACAGGGGGCGTAGAGACCCAGTACTTC.

This clonotype was observed many times. This chain's CDR3 is CASSIIGQGAGYTF. The CDR3 nucleotides are TGTGCCAGCAGTATAATTGGACAGGGAGCTGGCTACACCTTC. This chain uses TRBV6-5 with TRBJ1-2, with 8 bases aligning to TRBD1. Germline lookup yields CDR1 MNHEY and CDR2 SVGAGI. The CDR3 has 14 amino acids. Trimming removed 5 bases from V and 7 bases from J; junction bases left unmatched: 9.

This clonotype has at least ten counts. The V and J genes are TRBV11-2 and TRBJ1-1, with D hard to call. CDR3 size: 13 residues. Per germline, CDR1 SGHAT and CDR2 FQNNGV. Trimming cost V 8 bases and J 4 bases, with 14 bases left between them. CDR3 nucleotide sequence: TGTGCCAGCGGGCGGAATCGGGCCACTGAAGCTTTCTTT. Its protein is CASGRNRATEAFF.

About this clonotype itself: The germline gene is not matched at one end of the junction; a read error may be the cause. J is TRBJ1-2 and V is TRBV20-1; 7 nucleotides match TRBD1. The germline V gene has CDR1 DFQATT and CDR2 SNEGSKA (reference sequence). The CDR3 is 17 amino acids. The CDR3 nucleotides read TGCGGTGCTACTTCGAGACAGGGCCCCATTAGTAACTATGGCTACACCTTC. It encodes CGATSRQGPISNYGYTF.

In its sample, this clonotype was seen many times. V is TRBV5-1 and J is TRBJ1-2; D perhaps matches TRBD1 (5 bases). Looked up from germline, CDR1 is SGHRS and CDR2 is YFSETQ. V lost 3 bases to trimming and J lost 4 bases, with 13 bases between them. CDR3 length: 14 residues. Here the CDR3 DNA reads TGCGCCAGCAGCTGGGGGGACGGAATCTATGGCTACACCTTC. It is translated as CASSWGDGIYGYTF. Full variable domain (missing parts from reference TRBV5-1 and TRBJ1-2): KAGVTQTPRYLIKTRGQQVTLSCSPISGHRSVSWYQQTPGQGLQFLFEYFSETQRNKGNFPGRFSGRQFSNSRSEMNVSTLELGDSALYLCASSWGDGIYGYTFGSGTRLTVV.